The T cell receptor beta chain described here comes from a study of low-dose radiotherapy and immunotherapy resistance in tumors. TRAV- and TRBV-specific primers, spanning alpha and beta chains, primed first-strand cDNA. PCR amplification of the TCRs was performed with Phusion for 15 to 25 PCR cycles, and it relied on a constant-region primer together with a V-primer adapter. TCRdb reanalysed the reads using MiXCR and keeps one entry per CDR3 protein. The sample shows 35,000 to 45,000 distinct CDR3 sequences, roughly 30% of them seen only once. Time point specified: before trial treatment. V lost 6 bases and J 2 bases, leaving 14 bases between the germline ends. The CDR3 is made up of 14 amino acids.

V and J are TRBV12-3 or TRBV12-4 and TRBJ2-7; possibly TRBD2 for D (6 bases). This clonotype originated in a male donor with gallbladder cancer. The material was PBMCs, obtained before treatment. This CDR3 is CASSPEGGTYEQYF. For the CDR3, the DNA is TGTGCCAGCAGCCCTGAGGGCGGGACCTACGAGCAGTACTTC.